The 30 T cell receptor beta chains presented below share a single source sample, sequenced in a study of cytomegalovirus exposure and HLA in healthy donors. The study ran its PCR with 60 Vbeta and 13 Jbeta primers. Assay: immunoSEQ multiplex PCR; the TCRdb copy retains only in-frame clones and omits some. Here the sample spans about 160,000 clones, roughly four fifths being singletons. The sample taken for sequencing was PBMCs. The receptors were gathered from a man younger than 35 in good health and CMV-seronegative.

The chain links TRBV18 to TRBJ1-1; TRBD1 is a possible D gene (5 bases). The CDR3 loop spans 16 amino acids. In germline, CDR1 is KGHSH, CDR2 LQKENI. The V gene lost 3 bases and the J gene lost 0 bases, with 14 bases spanning the gap. This CDR3 reads CASSPTVAQLNTEAFF. The CDR3 region has the DNA TGTGCCAGCTCACCGACAGTGGCCCAACTGAACACTGAAGCTTTCTTT.

The chain uses TRBV4-3 and TRBJ2-7, with TRBD1 identical over 8 bases. Germline V gives CDR1 LGHNA, CDR2 YSLEER. V was clipped by 1 base and J by 3 bases; unmatched bases: 5. The CDR3 consists of 15 residues. CDR3 nucleotides: TGCGCCAGCAGCCAAGTCAGGACAGGGATCTACGAGCAGTACTTC. Amino acid sequence: CASSQVRTGIYEQYF.

The genes are TRBV11-2 and TRBJ2-7, with 7 bases matching TRBD2. Trimming cost V 3 bases and J 2 bases; bases outside gene matches: 4. In germline, CDR1 is SGHAT, CDR2 FQNNGV. The CDR3 covers 14 residues. The CDR3 coding sequence is TGTGCCAGCAGCTTGGCGGCGGGAGCCTACGAGCAGTACTTC. Translation: CASSLAAGAYEQYF.

The chain carries TRBV11-3 and TRBJ2-1; no reliable D call. V lost 3 bases to trimming and J lost 8 bases, with 8 bases between them. The CDR3 totals 12 residues. Germline V gives CDR1 SGHNT, CDR2 YENEEA. CDR3 DNA: TGTGCCAGCAGCTTTGAGGAACATGAGCAGTTCTTC. Translated, it gives CASSFEEHEQFF.

This chain links TRBV7-9 with TRBJ2-7; D perhaps matches TRBD2 (6 bases). Between the trimmed V and J ends, which lost 1 base and 5 bases, there was a span of 12 bases. The CDR3 contains 14 residues. Germline V gene lookup returns CDR1 SEHNR and CDR2 FQNEAQ (reference sequence). CDR3: CASSLGEGGHEQYF. The CDR3 region has the DNA TGTGCCAGCAGCTTAGGAGAGGGAGGCCACGAGCAGTACTTC. The variable domain in full, completed from reference TRBV7-9 and TRBJ2-7, reads DTGVSQNPRHKITKRGQNVTFRCDPISEHNRLYWYRQTLGQGPEFLTYFQNEAQLEKSRLLSDRFSAERPKGSFSTLEIQRTEQGDSAMYLCASSLGEGGHEQYFGPGTRLTVT.

This sequence joins TRBV27 and TRBJ2-7; 9 bases line up with TRBD2. The germline CDR1 and CDR2 sequences are MNHEY and SMNVEV (reference sequence). With V trimmed by 2 bases and J by 3 bases, 2 bases remained unmatched. CDR3 length: 14 residues. The CDR3 sequence: CASSLGAGGYEQYF. The CDR3 DNA reads as TGTGCCAGCAGTTTAGGAGCGGGAGGCTACGAGCAGTACTTC.

The chain uses TRBV23-1 and TRBJ1-2; a weak D match, TRBD1 (5 bases). TRBV23-1 is recorded as an ORF, its role being uncertain. V lost 1 base and J 3 bases, leaving 12 bases between the germline ends. The CDR3 length is 15 residues. CDR3 sequence reads: CASSQLKGNHYGYTF. CDR3 coding DNA: TGCGCCAGCAGTCAATTAAAGGGGAATCACTATGGCTACACCTTC.

The rearrangement uses TRBV6-4 and TRBJ2-3, with 9 bases fitting TRBD1. The CDR3 has 20 amino acids. Germline lookup yields CDR1 MRHNA and CDR2 SNTAGT. Germline trimming cut 2 bases from V and 3 bases from J; bases unmatched to any gene: 18. The DNA for the CDR3 is TGTGCCAGCAGTGACGAAGACGACCTCGACCGGGACAGGGTGACAGATACGCAGTATTTT. Translated: CASSDEDDLDRDRVTDTQYF.

The chain couples TRBV7-2 to TRBJ2-7, with D perhaps matching TRBD2 (7 bases). V was pared by 1 base and J by 4 bases, with 14 bases between. The CDR3 is 15 residues long. CDR1 and CDR2 from the germline V gene are SGHTA and FQGNSA. As DNA, the CDR3 is TGTGCCAGCAGCTTAGGGGGGGGCCGAGGGTACGAGCAGTACTTC. It encodes CASSLGGGRGYEQYF. The variable domain in full, completed from reference TRBV7-2 and TRBJ2-7, reads GAGVSQSPSNKVTEKGKDVELRCDPISGHTALYWYRQSLGQGLEFLIYFQGNSAPDKSGLPSDRFSAERTGGSVSTLTIQRTQQEDSAVYLCASSLGGGRGYEQYFGPGTRLTVT.

The chain has TRBV5-4 and TRBJ1-5; unclear D gene. Germline CDR1 SGHNT, CDR2 YYREEE (reference sequence). This CDR3 has 15 residues. V gave up 2 bases and J gave up 7 bases, with 16 bases separating them. The CDR3 region is CASSLGGVPGQPQHF. The DNA of the CDR3 is TGTGCCAGCAGCTTAGGCGGGGTGCCGGGGCAGCCCCAGCATTTT.

The CDR3 loop is CASSSQSTDTQYF. The CDR3 nucleotides read TGTGCCAGCAGTAGCCAAAGCACAGATACGCAGTATTTT. This chain joins TRBV25-1 and TRBJ2-3; D unresolved. CDR1 is MGHDK, CDR2 SYGVNS, per germline. This CDR3 is 13 amino acids long. With 5 bases removed from V and 0 bases from J, the gap between germline ends came to 6 bases.

V is TRBV6-5 and J is TRBJ2-7; 7 positions match TRBD2. Germline assignment: CDR1 MNHEY and CDR2 SVGAGI. This CDR3 region has 14 residues. Trimming cost V 0 bases and J 5 bases; bases outside gene matches: 4. CDR3 in amino acids: CASSYSRREHEQYF. Written as DNA, the CDR3 is TGTGCCAGCAGTTACTCGAGGCGGGAGCACGAGCAGTACTTC.

The chain recombines TRBV28 with TRBJ2-6, with 8 bases fitting TRBD1. The CDR3 is 16 amino acids. Germline-derived CDR1 and CDR2 are MDHEN and SYDVKM. J gave up 2 bases and V 3 bases, and 3 bases lay outside the gene matches. Here the CDR3 reads CASSFWTGTGANVLTF. CDR3 coding DNA: TGTGCCAGCAGTTTTTGGACAGGGACTGGGGCCAACGTCCTGACTTTC.

This clone was counted once. The chain couples TRBV11-2 to TRBJ2-5; 8 bases line up with TRBD2. The J call is in doubt because the DNA end fits TRBJ2-7 better. This CDR3 is built from 15 residues. Per the germline V gene, CDR1 is SGHAT and CDR2 is FQNNGV. CDR3 sequence: CASSLEVGLAYEQYF. CDR3 nucleotide sequence: TGTGCCAGCAGCTTAGAAGTGGGACTAGCCTACGAGCAGTACTTC.

This chain uses TRBV10-3 with TRBJ1-5; 11 bases match TRBD1. Trimming at V came to 0 bases and at J to 1 base, leaving 2 bases not matched to a gene. The length of the CDR3 is 17 residues. CDR1 ENHRY and CDR2 SYGVKD come from the germline V gene. The CDR3 coding sequence is TGTGCCATCAGTGAGTCGCGGGACAGGGGGAGCAATCAGCCCCAGCATTTT. As protein: CAISESRDRGSNQPQHF.

There are a few counts of this clone. The chain combines TRBV10-2 with TRBJ1-1; D is uncertain. The V gene lost 3 bases and the J gene lost 0 bases, with 8 bases spanning the gap. The CDR3 loop spans 14 amino acids. The germline CDR1 and CDR2 sequences are WSHSY and SAAADI. This chain's CDR3 is CASSEGGVNTEAFF. CDR3 bases: TGCGCCAGCAGTGAAGGCGGCGTGAACACTGAAGCTTTCTTT.

The CDR3 sequence is CASSLAGVTKNIQYF. CDR3 nucleotide sequence: TGTGCCAGCAGTCTAGCGGGAGTGACCAAAAACATTCAGTACTTC. The chain carries TRBV28 and TRBJ2-4, with 10 bases matching TRBD2. Losses at the gene ends were 5 bases for V and 2 bases for J; bases not matched to a gene: 3. CDR1 and CDR2 (germline): MDHEN, SYDVKM. CDR3 length: 15 residues.

This clone was recorded only once. Written as DNA, the CDR3 is TGCGCCACACAGGCCCAGGAGTACAATGAGCAGTTCTTC. Translated, it gives CATQAQEYNEQFF. The V gene is TRBV23-1, the J gene TRBJ2-1, with a tentative D call TRBD1 (5 bases). TRBV23-1 is placed among ORFs of uncertain function. The CDR3 runs 13 residues. V was clipped by 10 bases and J by 4 bases, with 14 bases between them.

This chain's CDR3 is CASSAGFGGGGQPQHF. The CDR3 DNA sequence: TGTGCCAGCAGCGCGGGGTTTGGGGGCGGAGGTCAGCCCCAGCATTTT. The rearrangement uses TRBV9 and TRBJ1-5; TRBD1 might be the D (6 bases). CDR3 size: 16 residues. V lost 3 bases and J lost 6, with 19 bases in between. From germline, CDR1 is SGDLS and CDR2 YYNGEE.

The V call is TRBV6-5, the J call TRBJ1-5; TRBD1 matches 8 bases. Per germline, CDR1 MNHEY and CDR2 SVGAGI. The CDR3 loop spans 14 amino acids. V shed 5 bases and J 7 bases; nucleotides not matched to a gene: 7. CDR3 sequence: CASSRRTGSQPQHF. The CDR3 DNA reads TGTGCCAGCAGTCGCCGGACAGGGTCGCAGCCCCAGCATTTT.

The chain recombines TRBV28 with TRBJ2-5; TRBD1 aligns across 7 bases. CDR1 is MDHEN and CDR2 is SYDVKM in the germline V gene. This CDR3 is built from 12 residues. The ends lost 8 bases at V and 3 bases at J; junction bases unmatched: 3. The CDR3, as DNA: TGTGCCAGCGGGGACAGAGAAGAGACCCAGTACTTC. Its translation: CASGDREETQYF.

The chain recombines TRBV6-1 with TRBJ2-4; perhaps TRBD1 as D (5 bases). The CDR3 has 12 residues. CDR1 is MNHNS, CDR2 SASEGT, per germline. Trimming removed 6 bases from V and 7 bases from J, with 10 bases in between. CDR3 in amino acids: CASRQGRNIQYF. CDR3 DNA: TGTGCCAGCAGGCAGGGAAGGAACATTCAGTACTTC.

V and J are TRBV6-4 and TRBJ2-3; 7 bases fit TRBD1. Germline V gene sequence: CDR1 MRHNA, CDR2 SNTAGT. V shed 5 bases and J 0 bases; nucleotides not matched to a gene: 8. The CDR3 sequence is 16 residues long. The CDR3 loop is CASSNRGDSSTDTQYF. CDR3 sequence (DNA): TGTGCCAGCAGTAACCGAGGGGACAGTAGCACAGATACGCAGTATTTT.

The table lists this clone with a count of one. V is TRBV6-5 and J is TRBJ2-5; 7 bases agree with TRBD1. This CDR3 is built from 16 residues. The V gene's germline CDR1 is MNHEY and CDR2 SVGAGI. After removal of 4 bases from V and 5 bases from J, the junction contained 13 bases not matched to a gene. Here the CDR3 DNA reads TGTGCCAGCAGTTTCTCCGGGGACAGACTTGGGGAGACCCAGTACTTC. Translated: CASSFSGDRLGETQYF.

CDR3 nucleotides: TGTGCCAGCAGTTTACAACAGGGCTACGGAACGCTCTATGGCTACACCTTC. This codes for CASSLQQGYGTLYGYTF. The chain employs TRBV27 and TRBJ1-2; the D gene is possibly TRBD1 (6 bases). The CDR3 covers 17 residues. Germline loops: CDR1 MNHEY, CDR2 SMNVEV (reference sequence). Trimming cost V 2 bases and J 4 bases, with 20 bases left between them.

A few counts support this clone. The chain combines TRBV28 with TRBJ2-1; TRBD2 aligns across 9 bases. CDR1 and CDR2 from the germline V gene are MDHEN and SYDVKM. CDR3 length: 16 amino acids. J was trimmed by 5 bases and V by 4 bases; bases with no gene match: 9. The CDR3 sequence is CASSSSGTSNHNEQFF. CDR3 DNA: TGTGCCAGCAGTTCATCCGGGACTAGCAACCACAATGAGCAGTTCTTC.

A few counts support this clone. V and J are TRBV18 and TRBJ2-2; maybe TRBD1 (6 bases). Germline CDR1 KGHSH, CDR2 LQKENI. Trimming shortened V by 8 bases and J by 0 bases, and 13 bases separated the two germline ends. This CDR3 spans 15 amino acids. This CDR3 reads CASRREGANTGELFF. DNA of the CDR3: TGTGCCAGCCGGCGTGAGGGGGCGAACACCGGGGAGCTGTTTTTT.

The chain couples TRBV5-4 to TRBJ2-1; 9 bases map to TRBD2. Per germline, CDR1 SGHNT and CDR2 YYREEE (reference sequence). CDR3 length equals 17 residues. Losses at the gene ends were 4 bases for V and 12 bases for J; bases not matched to a gene: 20. CDR3 sequence (DNA): TGTGCCAGCAGCCTGGGGGGGCCGGGACTAGCCCCTAGAGCGCAGTTCTTC. The encoded protein is CASSLGGPGLAPRAQFF.

A few counts support this clone. V and J are TRBV7-9 and TRBJ2-7; 9 nucleotides line up with TRBD1. The V gene's germline CDR1 is SEHNR and CDR2 FQNEAQ (reference sequence). V lost 5 bases to trimming and J lost 3 bases; unmatched junction nucleotides: 5. There are 14 residues in the CDR3. The CDR3: CASSGQGKIYEQYF. The CDR3 coding sequence is TGTGCCAGCAGCGGACAGGGGAAGATCTACGAGCAGTACTTC.

Comment on this clone: This specimen includes other DNA sequences encoding the same CDR3. This chain links TRBV5-6 with TRBJ1-1; D is unresolved. CDR3 length: 14 residues. Germline values: CDR1 SGHDT, CDR2 YYEEEE. V lost 5 bases to trimming and J lost 4 bases, with 15 bases between them. The DNA of the CDR3 is TGTGCCAGCAGAGGGTGGGGTCGGGGCACTGAAGCTTTCTTT. Its translation is CASRGWGRGTEAFF.